The 3 T cell receptor beta chains listed next were all sequenced from one sample in a study of blood T cell repertoires in COVID-19. Clones were read by immunoSEQ multiplex PCR, and TCRdb kept only the in-frame ones, dropping some. The table lists 130,000 or so clones, approximately 79% of them singletons, with about 2.6% in the top ten. The sample comprised PBMCs or T cells enriched from blood (not recorded which). The receptors stem from a man aged 35 to 55 with acute COVID-19.

This sequence joins TRBV7-2 and TRBJ2-7; TRBD1 matches at 8 bases. The J segment lost 2 bases and the V segment lost 3 bases, leaving 3 bases of the junction unmatched. The CDR3 runs 14 residues. Germline CDR1 SGHTA, CDR2 FQGNSA. The CDR3 spells CASSFKQGAYEQYF. The CDR3 DNA follows: TGTGCCAGCAGCTTTAAACAGGGGGCCTACGAGCAGTACTTC.

V gene TRBV12-5 combines with J gene TRBJ1-3; D is uncertain. The CDR3 has 15 amino acids. The V and J ends lost 6 bases and 4 bases respectively, with 16 bases between them. Germline V gene lookup returns CDR1 LGHNT and CDR2 FRNRAP. Here the CDR3 DNA reads TGTGCTAGTGGATTAGAAGCGTCTGGAGGAAACACCATATATTTT. This translates into CASGLEASGGNTIYF.

The chain couples TRBV20-1 to TRBJ1-2; no clear D. Germline V gives CDR1 DFQATT, CDR2 SNEGSKA (reference sequence). V lost 6 bases, J lost 8 bases, and 10 bases lay in between. This CDR3 spans 10 amino acids. CDR3 protein: CSALGGGYTF. The DNA for the CDR3 is TGCAGTGCACTAGGCGGGGGCTACACCTTC.